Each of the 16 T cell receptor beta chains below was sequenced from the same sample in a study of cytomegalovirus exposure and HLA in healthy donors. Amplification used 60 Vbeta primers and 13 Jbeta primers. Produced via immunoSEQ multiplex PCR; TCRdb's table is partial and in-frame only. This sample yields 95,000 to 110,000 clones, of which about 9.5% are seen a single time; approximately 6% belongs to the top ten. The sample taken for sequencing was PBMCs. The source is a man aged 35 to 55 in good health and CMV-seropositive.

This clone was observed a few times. The CDR3 nucleotides read TGTGCCAGCAGTTTCCAGGCAGGGACTTATAGCAATCAGCCCCAGCATTTT. Its translation is CASSFQAGTYSNQPQHF. The gene calls are TRBV28 and TRBJ1-5, with a weak D call TRBD1 (5 bases). CDR3 length: 17 amino acids. Trimming shortened V by 3 bases and J by 0 bases, and 15 bases separated the two germline ends. Germline V gene sequence: CDR1 MDHEN, CDR2 SYDVKM. The full variable domain, completed using reference TRBV28 and TRBJ1-5, is DVKVTQSSRYLVKRTGEKVFLECVQDMDHENMFWYRQDPGLGLRLIYFSYDVKMKEKGDIPEGYSVSREKKERFSLILESASTNQTSMYLCASSFQAGTYSNQPQHFGDGTRLSIL.

CDR3 amino acids: CAIRPGNNEQFF. The DNA of the CDR3 is TGTGCCATCAGACCAGGGAACAATGAGCAGTTCTTC. V and J are TRBV10-3 and TRBJ2-1, with D perhaps matching TRBD1 (5 bases). The CDR3 is 12 residues long. The germline V gene has CDR1 ENHRY and CDR2 SYGVKD. Trimming left V 6 bases short and J 5 bases short, with 8 bases between.

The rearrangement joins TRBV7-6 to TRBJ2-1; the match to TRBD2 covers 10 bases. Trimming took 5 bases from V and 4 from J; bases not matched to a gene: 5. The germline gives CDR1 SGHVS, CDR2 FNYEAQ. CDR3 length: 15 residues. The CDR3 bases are TGTGCCAGCAGCCTTCGGACTAGCGGATACAATGAGCAGTTCTTC. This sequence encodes CASSLRTSGYNEQFF.

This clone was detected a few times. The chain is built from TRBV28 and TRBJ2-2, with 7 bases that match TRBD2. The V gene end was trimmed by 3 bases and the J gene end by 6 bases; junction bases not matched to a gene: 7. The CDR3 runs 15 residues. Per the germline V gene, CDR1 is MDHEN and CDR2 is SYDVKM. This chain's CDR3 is CASSFSKTSPGELFF. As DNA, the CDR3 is TGTGCCAGCAGTTTTTCAAAGACTAGCCCCGGGGAGCTGTTTTTT.

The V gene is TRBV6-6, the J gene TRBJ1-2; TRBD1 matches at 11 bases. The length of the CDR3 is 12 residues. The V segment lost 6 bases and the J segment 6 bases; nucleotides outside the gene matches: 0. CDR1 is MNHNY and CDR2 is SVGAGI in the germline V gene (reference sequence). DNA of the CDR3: TGTGCCAGCAGGGACAGGGGGCATGGCTACACCTTC. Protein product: CASRDRGHGYTF.

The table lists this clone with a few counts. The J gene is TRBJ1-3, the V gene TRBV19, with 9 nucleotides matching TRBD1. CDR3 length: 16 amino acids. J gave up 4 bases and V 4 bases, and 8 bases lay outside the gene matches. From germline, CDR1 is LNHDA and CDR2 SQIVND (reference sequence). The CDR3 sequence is CASSRIQGARGNTIYF. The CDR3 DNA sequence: TGTGCCAGTAGTAGAATACAGGGGGCGCGGGGAAACACCATATATTTT.

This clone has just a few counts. The CDR3 loop is CARGDSARETQYF. The CDR3 nucleotides are TGTGCCAGGGGGGACAGTGCTCGAGAGACCCAGTACTTC. The genes are TRBV7-9 and TRBJ2-5; TRBD1 matches at 7 bases. V trimming: 9 bases; J trimming: 4 bases; junction bases outside the gene matches: 8. This CDR3 is built from 13 residues. Germline CDR1 and CDR2: SEHNR and FQNEAQ (reference sequence).

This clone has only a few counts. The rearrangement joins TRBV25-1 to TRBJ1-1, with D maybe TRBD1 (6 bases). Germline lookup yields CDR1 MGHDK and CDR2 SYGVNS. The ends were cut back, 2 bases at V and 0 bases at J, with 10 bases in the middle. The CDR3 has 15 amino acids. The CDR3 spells CASSEGGRVNTEAFF. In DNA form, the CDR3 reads TGTGCCAGCAGTGAAGGGGGCCGCGTGAACACTGAAGCTTTCTTT.

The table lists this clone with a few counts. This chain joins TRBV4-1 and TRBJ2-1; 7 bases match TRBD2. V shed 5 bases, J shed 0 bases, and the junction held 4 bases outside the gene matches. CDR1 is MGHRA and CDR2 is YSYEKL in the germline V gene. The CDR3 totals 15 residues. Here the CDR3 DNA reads TGCGCCAGCAGCGAGCGGGAAAGCTCCTACAATGAGCAGTTCTTC. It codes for CASSERESSYNEQFF.

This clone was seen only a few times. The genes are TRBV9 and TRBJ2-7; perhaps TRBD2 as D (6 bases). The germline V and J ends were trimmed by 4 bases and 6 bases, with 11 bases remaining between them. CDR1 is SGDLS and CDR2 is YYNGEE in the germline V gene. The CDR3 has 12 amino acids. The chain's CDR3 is CASSPGVGEQYF. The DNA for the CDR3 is TGTGCCAGCAGCCCGGGAGTCGGCGAGCAGTACTTC.

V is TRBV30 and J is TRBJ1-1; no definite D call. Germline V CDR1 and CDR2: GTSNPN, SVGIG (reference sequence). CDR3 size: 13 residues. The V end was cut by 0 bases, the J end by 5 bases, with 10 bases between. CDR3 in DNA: TGTGCCTGGAGTGTACACACAGCAACTGAAGCTTTCTTT. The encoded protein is CAWSVHTATEAFF.

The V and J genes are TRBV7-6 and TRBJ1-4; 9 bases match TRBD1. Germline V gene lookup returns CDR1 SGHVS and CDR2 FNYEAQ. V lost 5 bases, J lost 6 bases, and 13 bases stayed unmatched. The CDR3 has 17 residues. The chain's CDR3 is CASSRAHPGQGHEKLFF. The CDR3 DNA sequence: TGTGCCAGCAGCCGAGCCCATCCGGGACAGGGCCATGAAAAACTGTTTTTT.

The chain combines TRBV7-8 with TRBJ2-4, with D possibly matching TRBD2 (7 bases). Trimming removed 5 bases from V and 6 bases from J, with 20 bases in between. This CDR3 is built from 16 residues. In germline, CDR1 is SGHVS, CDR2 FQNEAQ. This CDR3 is CASSPIVGEGGNIQYF. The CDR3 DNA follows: TGTGCCAGCAGCCCCATTGTTGGGGAGGGGGGAAACATTCAGTACTTC.

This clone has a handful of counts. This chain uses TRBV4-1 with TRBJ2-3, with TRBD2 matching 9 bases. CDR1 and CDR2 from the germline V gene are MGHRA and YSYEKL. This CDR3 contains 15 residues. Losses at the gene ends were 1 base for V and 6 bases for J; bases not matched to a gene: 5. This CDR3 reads CASSQVAGEADTQYF. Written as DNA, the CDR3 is TGCGCCAGCAGCCAAGTAGCGGGAGAGGCGGATACGCAGTATTTT.

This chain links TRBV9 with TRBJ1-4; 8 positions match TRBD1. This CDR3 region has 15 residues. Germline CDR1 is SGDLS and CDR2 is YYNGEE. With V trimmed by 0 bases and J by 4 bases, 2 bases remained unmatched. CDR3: CASSVDRGNNEKLFF. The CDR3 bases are TGTGCCAGCAGCGTAGACAGGGGGAATAATGAAAAACTGTTTTTT.

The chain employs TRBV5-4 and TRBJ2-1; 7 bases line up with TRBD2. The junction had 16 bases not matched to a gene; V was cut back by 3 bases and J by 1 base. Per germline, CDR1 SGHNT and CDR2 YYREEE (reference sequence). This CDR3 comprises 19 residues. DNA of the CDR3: TGTGCCAGCAGCTCGATCGTGATAGCGGGCTTGGGGTCCTACAATGAGCAGTTCTTC. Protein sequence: CASSSIVIAGLGSYNEQFF.